The following is a T cell receptor (beta chain) sequence with its context. The antigen is undetermined. The entry originates in a study of Tregs in tolerant kidney transplant recipients. As for the study in general: Mixed chimerism was transient after nonmyeloablative marrow transplants from related graft donors. Study findings and constraints: This study did not directly address biological reproducibility. Antigen-driven expansion was suggested because donor-specific Tregs expanded more than all Tregs in tolerant patients.

The germline gives CDR1 LGHNT, CDR2 FRNRAP. The germline V and J ends were trimmed by 4 bases and 3 bases, with 19 bases remaining between them. The CDR3 is 16 residues long. Measured with immunoSEQ multiplex PCR; TCRdb has only the in-frame clones, and not every one. The data show roughly 66,000 clones, roughly 92% seen once. Unstimulated Tregs (CD4+CD25+CD127-) and CD4+CD25- non-Tregs were sorted from PBMCs. V usage is TRBV12-5 and J usage is TRBJ2-7; D may be TRBD1 (7 bases). Source: CD8+ T cells from blood, taken before the transplant. This clonotype originated in a human donor who received a combined kidney and bone marrow transplant. CDR3 sequence (DNA): TGTGCTAGTGGTTATGACGTGAGACAGGGAGGCTACGAGCAGTACTTC. Translation gives CASGYDVRQGGYEQYF.